These 9 T cell receptor beta chains were all obtained from the same sample, sequenced in a study of T cell changes during pregnancy in multiple sclerosis. Produced via immunoSEQ multiplex PCR; TCRdb's table is partial and in-frame only. The table includes 45,000 to 50,000 clones, approximately 94% detected once. Sequences were derived from CD8+ T cells from peripheral blood mononuclear cells, sampled before pregnancy. These receptors were obtained from a female donor with multiple sclerosis, enrolled in a pregnancy study.

The V and J genes are TRBV19 and TRBJ1-1, with D maybe TRBD1 (6 bases). This CDR3 comprises 13 residues. The germline V and J ends were trimmed by 6 bases and 3 bases, with 11 bases remaining between them. Looked up from germline, CDR1 is LNHDA and CDR2 is SQIVND (reference sequence). Here the CDR3 DNA reads TGTGCCAGTAGGGATTGGACAGACACTGAAGCTTTCTTT. Residues: CASRDWTDTEAFF.

The V call is TRBV10-3, the J call TRBJ2-7; 7 bases fit TRBD1. Per the germline V gene, CDR1 is ENHRY and CDR2 is SYGVKD. The CDR3 loop spans 15 amino acids. Trimming removed 6 bases from V and 7 bases from J; junction bases left unmatched: 15. For the CDR3, the DNA is TGTGCCATCAGGGGAGCGCCCAGACAGGGTGGTGAGCAGTACTTC. Its protein is CAIRGAPRQGGEQYF.

The chain recombines TRBV11-2 with TRBJ1-2; D remains ambiguous. This CDR3 spans 13 amino acids. Trimming removed 2 bases at V and 4 bases at J, with 8 bases between. Germline assignment: CDR1 SGHAT and CDR2 FQNNGV. In nucleotides, the CDR3 is TGTGCCAGCAGCTTAACAACAGTCTATGGCTACACCTTC. This sequence encodes CASSLTTVYGYTF.

The gene calls are TRBV5-1 and TRBJ2-7, with D perhaps TRBD2 (5 bases). This CDR3 spans 13 amino acids. The germline V and J ends were trimmed by 0 bases and 4 bases, with 8 bases remaining between them. Germline V CDR1 and CDR2: SGHRS, YFSETQ. CDR3 residues: CASSLERTYEQYF. CDR3 in DNA: TGCGCCAGCAGCTTGGAGAGGACTTACGAGCAGTACTTC.

This rearrangement joins TRBV27 to TRBJ2-1; D is perhaps TRBD1 (6 bases). V lost 5 bases, J lost 2 bases, and 16 bases lay in between. CDR1 and CDR2 (germline): MNHEY, SMNVEV (reference sequence). The CDR3 is 16 residues long. DNA of the CDR3: TGTGCCAGCAGTCCCAACCTCAGGGGTCCCTACAATGAGCAGTTCTTC. It translates to CASSPNLRGPYNEQFF.

V usage is TRBV4-3 and J usage is TRBJ2-1; perhaps TRBD2 as D (6 bases). Germline CDR1 and CDR2: LGHNA and YSLEER. This CDR3 is 16 amino acids long. The V gene lost 0 bases and the J gene lost 4 bases, with 13 bases spanning the gap. The CDR3 DNA reads as TGCGCCAGCAGCCAAGAGGGGGGTGGCCAGTACAATGAGCAGTTCTTC. It translates to CASSQEGGGQYNEQFF.

The chain combines TRBV2 with TRBJ2-7, with unresolved D. V shed 4 bases and J shed 2 bases, with 6 bases lying between them. This CDR3 spans 12 amino acids. Looked up from germline, CDR1 is SNHLY and CDR2 is FYNNEI. CDR3 nucleotides: TGTGCCAGCAGTGCCTATACCTACGAGCAGTACTTC. Its translation is CASSAYTYEQYF.

V gene TRBV4-3 combines with J gene TRBJ2-3; D possibly corresponds to TRBD2 (6 bases). In germline, CDR1 is LGHNA, CDR2 YSLEER. The CDR3 covers 16 residues. V was pared by 4 bases and J by 0 bases, with 14 bases between. The CDR3 spells CASSPDGGASTDTQYF. In nucleotides, the CDR3 is TGCGCCAGCAGCCCCGACGGGGGTGCTAGCACAGATACGCAGTATTTT.

This clone is a singleton in its sample. It may be a read error: a sequence one base away is much more abundant. This sequence joins TRBV9 and TRBJ2-2; D may be TRBD1 (6 bases). The CDR3 consists of 14 residues. Looked up from germline, CDR1 is SGDLS and CDR2 is YYNGEE. The DNA of the CDR3 is TGTGCCGGCAGGGGACAACCGACGACCGGGGAGCTGTTTTTT. It codes for CAGRGQPTTGELFF.